The 2 T cell receptor beta chains below all came from one sample that was sequenced in a study of blood T cell repertoires in COVID-19. Some clones are missing from TCRdb's copy, which holds only in-frame ones; the method was immunoSEQ multiplex PCR. The table includes 200,000 to 250,000 clones, 90% detected once. Material for sequencing was PBMCs or T cells enriched from blood (not recorded which). The receptors come from a man younger than 45 who had been exposed to COVID-19.

The chain employs TRBV7-2 and TRBJ2-1, with no clear D. V lost 5 bases and J 6 bases, leaving 11 bases between the germline ends. CDR1 is SGHTA and CDR2 is FQGNSA in the germline V gene. The CDR3 has 13 amino acids. The chain's CDR3 is CASSQEYFNEQFF. CDR3 DNA: TGTGCCAGCAGCCAGGAATATTTCAATGAGCAGTTCTTC.

As DNA, the CDR3 is TGTGCCAGCAGCCAAGCCCGCGGGACAGGGTCGTTCTTC. Its translation: CASSQARGTGSFF. The chain uses TRBV3-1 (or the pseudogene TRBV3-2) and TRBJ2-1; the match to TRBD1 covers 9 bases. The ends lost 1 base at V and 15 bases at J; junction bases unmatched: 7. The CDR3 spans 13 residues. CDR1 is LGHDT and CDR2 is YNNKEL in the germline V gene (reference sequence).